The clone carrying this T cell receptor (beta chain) came up many times. Its antigen remains unidentified. This sample is part of a study of blood T cells in healthy people across ages. Study-level background: Capture via template switching afforded approximately one barcoded beta molecule per two T cells.

Notes on the study in general: Fewer expanded clones and more diversity marked long-lived versus aged donors. Estimated diversity, derived from one million T cells, was regarded as an underestimate.

Together with a sample-barcoded 5' primer, a J-beta primer mix was included in a second PCR lasting about 7 to 11 cycles. Every single cDNA molecule received a tag from a template-switch adaptor with 12 random nucleotides. TCRdb reprocessed the 5' RACE reads via MiXCR and lists one record per CDR3 protein. In the table there are over 550,000 distinct CDR3 sequences, about 30% of which are singletons. The germline gives CDR1 MNHNS, CDR2 SASEGT. The CDR3 is 16 residues long. With 2 bases removed from V and 1 base from J, the gap between germline ends came to 14 bases. Material: blood. This sequence was found in a woman aged 80 or older in good health. The rearrangement uses TRBV6-1 and TRBJ2-5, with D possibly matching TRBD1 (6 bases). The CDR3 protein is CASSETPYRVQETQYF. The CDR3 region has the DNA TGTGCCAGCAGTGAAACCCCCTACAGGGTCCAAGAGACCCAGTACTTC.